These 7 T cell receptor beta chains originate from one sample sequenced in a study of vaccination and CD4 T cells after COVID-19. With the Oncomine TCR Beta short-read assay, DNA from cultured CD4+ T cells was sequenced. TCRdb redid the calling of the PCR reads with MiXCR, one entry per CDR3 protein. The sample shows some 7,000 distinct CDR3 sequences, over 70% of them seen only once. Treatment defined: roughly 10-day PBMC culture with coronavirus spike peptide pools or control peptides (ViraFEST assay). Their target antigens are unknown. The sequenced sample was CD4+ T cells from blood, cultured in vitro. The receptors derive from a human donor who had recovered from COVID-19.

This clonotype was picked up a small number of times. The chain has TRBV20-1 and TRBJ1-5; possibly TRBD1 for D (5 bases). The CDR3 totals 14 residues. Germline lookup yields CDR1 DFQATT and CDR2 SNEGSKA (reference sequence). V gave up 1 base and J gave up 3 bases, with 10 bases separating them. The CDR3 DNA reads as TGCAGTGCTAGAGTGTCAGGGCTCAATCAGCCCCAGCATTTT. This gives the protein CSARVSGLNQPQHF.

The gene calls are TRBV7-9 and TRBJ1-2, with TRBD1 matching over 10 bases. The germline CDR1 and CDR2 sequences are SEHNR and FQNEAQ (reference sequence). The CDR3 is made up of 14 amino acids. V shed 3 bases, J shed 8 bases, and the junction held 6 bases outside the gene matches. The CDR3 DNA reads TGTGCCAGCAGCTTTCGGGACAGGGGCGGAGGCTACACCTTC. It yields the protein CASSFRDRGGGYTF.

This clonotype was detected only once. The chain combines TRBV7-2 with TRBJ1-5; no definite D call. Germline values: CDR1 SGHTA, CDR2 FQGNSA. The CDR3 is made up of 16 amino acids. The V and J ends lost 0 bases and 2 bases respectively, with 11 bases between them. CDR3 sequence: CASSLAYRTGNQPQHF. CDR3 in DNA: TGTGCCAGCAGCTTAGCGTACCGGACGGGCAATCAGCCCCAGCATTTT. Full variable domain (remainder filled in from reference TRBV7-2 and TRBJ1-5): GAGVSQSPSNKVTEKGKDVELRCDPISGHTALYWYRQSLGQGLEFLIYFQGNSAPDKSGLPSDRFSAERTGGSVSTLTIQRTQQEDSAVYLCASSLAYRTGNQPQHFGDGTRLSIL.

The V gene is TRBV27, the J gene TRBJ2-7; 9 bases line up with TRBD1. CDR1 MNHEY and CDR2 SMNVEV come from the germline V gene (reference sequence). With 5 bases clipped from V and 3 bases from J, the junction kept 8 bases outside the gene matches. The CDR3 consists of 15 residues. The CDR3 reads CASSTRTGAVYEQYF. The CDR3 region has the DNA TGTGCCAGCAGTACACGGACAGGGGCTGTCTACGAGCAGTACTTC.

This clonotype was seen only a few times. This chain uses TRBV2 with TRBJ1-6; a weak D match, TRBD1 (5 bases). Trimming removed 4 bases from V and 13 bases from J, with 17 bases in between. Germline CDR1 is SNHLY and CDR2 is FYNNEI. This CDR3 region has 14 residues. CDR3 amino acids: CASSAQGRGTPLHF. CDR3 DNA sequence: TGTGCCAGCAGTGCCCAGGGCCGTGGGACGCCCCTCCACTTT.

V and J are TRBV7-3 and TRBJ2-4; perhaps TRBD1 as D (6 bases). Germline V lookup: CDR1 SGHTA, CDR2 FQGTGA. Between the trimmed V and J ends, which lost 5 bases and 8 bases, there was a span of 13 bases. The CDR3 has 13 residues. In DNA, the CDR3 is TGTGCCAGCAGCCCGGCCTCAGGGGACATTCAGTACTTC. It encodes CASSPASGDIQYF.

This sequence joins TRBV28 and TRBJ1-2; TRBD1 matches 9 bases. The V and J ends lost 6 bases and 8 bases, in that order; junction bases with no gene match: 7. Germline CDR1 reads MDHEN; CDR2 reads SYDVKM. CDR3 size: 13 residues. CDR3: CASRSQGARGYTF. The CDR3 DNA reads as TGTGCCAGCAGGTCACAGGGGGCGCGGGGCTACACCTTC.